This is a list of T cell receptor beta chains from one sample in a study of graft-versus-host responses after intestinal transplantation. The table came from immunoSEQ multiplex PCR; TCRdb's copy has only in-frame clones and leaves some out. The data contain 90,000 to 150,000 clones, 90% to 95% of them singletons. These receptors lack a known antigen. This specimen was unstimulated CD8+ T cells sorted from spleen or lymph node cells, taken before intestinal transplant. These receptors originate from a human donor who received an intestinal transplant. Each CDR3 is given with its conserved first and last residue. A clone size is listed for some rows: how often the clone was seen (once, few, many), or a class if it is expanded.

CASSLEFQETQYF	13	TRBV11-2	once	TRBJ2-5
CASSIAGDSYEQYF	14	TRBV19	-	TRBJ2-7
CASSSPAGGSYNEQFF	16	TRBV7-9	-	TRBJ2-1
CASSAGTSGSYNEQFF	16	TRBV7-6	-	TRBJ2-1
CASSPGTGNTEAFF	14	TRBV5-1	-	TRBJ1-1
CASSSTGGKAFF	12	TRBV28	-	TRBJ1-1
CASSTATGVETQYF	14	TRBV27	-	TRBJ2-5
CASSLAGRGLEANVLTF	17	TRBV13	once	TRBJ2-6
CASAGIVISSYEQYF	15	TRBV21-1	-	TRBJ2-7
CASSYGAGSEQYF	13	TRBV7-6	-	-
CSVEPAAGGAVGETQYF	17	TRBV29-1	-	TRBJ2-3
CASSLGQGIGEQFF	14	TRBV5-1	-	TRBJ2-1
CASSFDRGRGYYYNEQFF	18	TRBV27	-	TRBJ2-1
CASSYPQTGAGGYTF	15	TRBV6-5	-	TRBJ1-2
CASSGGRGIYEQYF	14	TRBV6-6	-	TRBJ2-7
CASSSQRARTDTQYF	15	TRBV28	-	TRBJ2-3
CASSLKGGVNTEAFF	15	TRBV7-8	-	TRBJ1-1
CSAPEQGETQYF	12	TRBV29-1	-	TRBJ2-5
CASSVGGGAGSNEQFF	16	TRBV9	-	TRBJ2-1
CASSPIPDASGSEETQYF	18	TRBV7-8	-	TRBJ2-5
CASSPGLAGTDTQYF	15	TRBV5-4	-	TRBJ2-3
CASSLRGRDLESSYNEQFF	19	TRBV7-8	-	TRBJ2-1
CASSPWTGEDHHF	13	TRBV7-3	-	TRBJ1-5
CASSASFPPVEAFF	14	TRBV27	-	TRBJ1-1
CASSLYGGRYNEQFF	15	TRBV11-3	-	TRBJ2-1
CASSAPGGAMVEQYF	15	TRBV9	-	TRBJ2-7
CASRSQGNGYTF	12	TRBV6-5	-	TRBJ1-2
CASSFGYNTGELFF	14	TRBV27	-	TRBJ2-2
CASSLVAGQPYEQYF	15	TRBV28	-	TRBJ2-7
CASSFRPNTEAFF	13	TRBV28	-	TRBJ1-1
CASSLGSSTYEQYF	14	TRBV11-2	few	TRBJ2-7
CASSRQGYSNQPQHF	15	TRBV27	-	TRBJ1-5
CAISEPGDLGTETQYF	16	TRBV10-3	-	TRBJ2-5
CASSLKGTYGYTF	13	TRBV27	-	TRBJ1-2
CASSPRNLGSTSGANVLTF	19	TRBV13	-	TRBJ2-6